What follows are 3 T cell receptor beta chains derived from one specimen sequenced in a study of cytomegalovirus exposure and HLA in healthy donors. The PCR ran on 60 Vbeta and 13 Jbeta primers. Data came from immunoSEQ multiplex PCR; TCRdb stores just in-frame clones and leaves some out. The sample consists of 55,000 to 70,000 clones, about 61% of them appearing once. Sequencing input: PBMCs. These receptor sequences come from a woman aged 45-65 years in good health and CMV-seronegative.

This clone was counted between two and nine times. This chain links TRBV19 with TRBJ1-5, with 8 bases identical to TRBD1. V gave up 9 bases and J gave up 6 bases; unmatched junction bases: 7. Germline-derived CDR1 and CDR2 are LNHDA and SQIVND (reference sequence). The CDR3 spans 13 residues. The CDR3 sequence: CASRRQGSQPQHF. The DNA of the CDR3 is TGTGCCAGCAGACGACAGGGGAGTCAGCCCCAGCATTTT.

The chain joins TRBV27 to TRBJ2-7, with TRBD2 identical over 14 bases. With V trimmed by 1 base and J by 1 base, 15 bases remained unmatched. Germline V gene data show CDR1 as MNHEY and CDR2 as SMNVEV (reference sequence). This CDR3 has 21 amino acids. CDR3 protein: CASSLFVRGTSGSESSYEQYF. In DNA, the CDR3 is TGTGCCAGCAGTTTATTCGTCAGGGGGACTAGCGGGAGCGAGAGTTCCTACGAGCAGTACTTC.

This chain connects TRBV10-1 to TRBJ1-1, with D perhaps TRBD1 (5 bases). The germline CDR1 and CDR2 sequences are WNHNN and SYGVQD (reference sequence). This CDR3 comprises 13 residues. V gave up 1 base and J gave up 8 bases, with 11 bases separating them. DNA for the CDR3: TGCGCCAGCAGTGAGTATCGTCAGGGAGAAGCTTTCTTT. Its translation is CASSEYRQGEAFF.